These 27 T cell receptor beta chains were sequenced from one sample in a study of response to subunit inactivated influenza vaccine. TCRdb analysed the RT-PCR reads with MiXCR anew, one entry per CDR3 protein. In the table there are about 500,000 distinct CDR3 sequences, approximately 6.9% of which are singletons. Sequenced here: PBMCs from blood, sampled roughly 24 months after vaccination. Every receptor here comes from a man aged 45 to 70 who received an inactivated influenza vaccine.

This clonotype was seen many times. The V gene is TRBV12-3 or TRBV12-4, the J gene TRBJ1-6; D gene unclear. The CDR3 loop spans 15 amino acids. Trimming left V 5 bases short and J 2 bases short, with 10 bases between. CDR3 coding DNA: TGTGCCAGCAGTCTCGCCGGGCCCTATAATTCACCCCTCCACTTT. It translates to CASSLAGPYNSPLHF.

Comments on this clonotype: This may arise from a read error, as a much more abundant clone is one base away. The chain links TRBV5-1 to TRBJ2-3; TRBD1 might be the D (5 bases). This CDR3 has 14 amino acids. CDR1 is SGHRS, CDR2 YFSETQ, per germline. The ends were cut back, 0 bases at V and 5 bases at J, with 10 bases in the middle. The DNA for the CDR3 is TGCGCCAGCAGCTTGGGCACGCAGGGAGATACGCAGTATTTT. Its protein is CASSLGTQGDTQYF.

This clonotype has a handful of counts. One junction end disagrees with the germline gene, perhaps due to a read error. This sequence joins TRBV6-5 and TRBJ2-7; 9 bases align to TRBD1. The CDR3 is 15 amino acids. Germline-derived CDR1 and CDR2 are MNHEY and SVGAGI. The CDR3 nucleotides are TGTGCCAGCAGTTACCCAACCGGACAGGGGTACCTAATTGTCTTC. The encoded protein is CASSYPTGQGYLIVF.

This clonotype has a handful of counts. Written as DNA, the CDR3 is TGCAGCGTTGTGGGGGGGTTTGAGACCCAGTACTTC. Translated: CSVVGGFETQYF. This sequence joins TRBV29-1 and TRBJ2-5, with 7 bases aligning to TRBD2. V trimming: 4 bases; J trimming: 5 bases; junction bases outside the gene matches: 4. The germline V gene has CDR1 SQVTM and CDR2 ANQGSEA. The length of the CDR3 is 12 residues.

The V call is TRBV5-5, the J call TRBJ2-2, with 8 bases fitting TRBD1. This CDR3 comprises 18 residues. Germline V gene lookup returns CDR1 SGHKS and CDR2 YYEKEE (reference sequence). Unmatched junction bases numbered 13, after V lost 2 bases and J lost 4 bases. Written as DNA, the CDR3 is TGTGCCAGCAGCTTTCTAGGGGTGACAGGGGCGAGCACCGGGGAGCTGTTTTTT. Translation: CASSFLGVTGASTGELFF.

This clonotype was detected only a few times. The chain has TRBV7-9 and TRBJ2-3; perhaps TRBD1 as D (6 bases). Trimming removed 5 bases from V and 3 bases from J, with 15 bases in between. CDR1 and CDR2 from the germline V gene are SEHNR and FQNEAQ (reference sequence). The CDR3 is 15 residues long. As DNA, the CDR3 is TGTGCCAGCAGCGACGACTACAGGGTGACAGATACGCAGTATTTT. Its protein product is CASSDDYRVTDTQYF.

This chain links TRBV6-1 with TRBJ1-1; 10 positions match TRBD1. There are 18 residues in the CDR3. Looked up from germline, CDR1 is MNHNS and CDR2 is SASEGT. The trim removed 5 bases at V and 0 bases at J, leaving 12 bases unmatched. The CDR3 DNA reads TGTGCCAGCAGTCCACGCGCCGGGACAGGGGCCGTGAACACTGAAGCTTTCTTT. Its protein product is CASSPRAGTGAVNTEAFF.

This clonotype was seen ten or more times. The chain employs TRBV5-1 and TRBJ2-7, with D perhaps matching TRBD2 (6 bases). The germline V gene has CDR1 SGHRS and CDR2 YFSETQ. CDR3 length: 16 amino acids. Trimming removed 0 bases at V and 0 bases at J, with 13 bases between. The CDR3 region has the DNA TGCGCCAGCAGCTTGGTGGCAGGGACTGGCTCCTACGAGCAGTACTTC. Encoded protein: CASSLVAGTGSYEQYF.

The V gene is TRBV5-1, the J gene TRBJ1-1; 12 bases agree with TRBD1. The CDR3 is 16 residues long. Germline V gene lookup returns CDR1 SGHRS and CDR2 YFSETQ. The ends lost 6 bases at V and 0 bases at J; junction bases unmatched: 6. The CDR3 DNA follows: TGCGCCAGCAAGGGACAGGGGGCGCAGGTGAACACTGAAGCTTTCTTT. Encoded protein: CASKGQGAQVNTEAFF.

This clonotype has only a few counts. The chain carries TRBV18 and TRBJ2-5; D unresolved. Trimming left V 0 bases short and J 5 bases short, with 10 bases between. The length of the CDR3 is 14 residues. Germline CDR1 reads KGHSH; CDR2 reads LQKENI. The CDR3 loop is CASSPPVLRETQYF. The CDR3 DNA follows: TGTGCCAGCTCACCACCCGTGTTAAGGGAGACCCAGTACTTC. Supplemented by reference TRBV18 and TRBJ2-5, the full variable domain reads NAGVMQNPRHLVRRRGQEARLRCSPMKGHSHVYWYRQLPEEGLKFMVYLQKENIIDESGMPKERFSAEFPKEGPSILRIQQVVRGDSAAYFCASSPPVLRETQYFGPGTRLLVL.

This clonotype showed up many times. The V gene is TRBV7-2, the J gene TRBJ2-7; 7 bases align to TRBD1. The CDR3 loop spans 13 amino acids. In germline, CDR1 is SGHTA, CDR2 FQGNSA. V trimming: 5 bases; J trimming: 3 bases; junction bases outside the gene matches: 4. CDR3: CASSRDRYYEQYF. CDR3 DNA: TGTGCCAGCAGCCGGGACAGATACTACGAGCAGTACTTC.

The chain is built from TRBV5-6 and TRBJ1-6; D may be TRBD1 (5 bases). The CDR3 loop spans 14 amino acids. The germline CDR1 and CDR2 sequences are SGHDT and YYEEEE. The V end was cut by 4 bases, the J end by 6 bases, with 11 bases between. DNA of the CDR3: TGTGCCAGCAGCGTACAGGTGCCTAATTCACCCCTCCACTTT. Translation gives CASSVQVPNSPLHF.

This chain connects TRBV30 to TRBJ2-3; D may be TRBD1 or TRBD2 (5 bases each). Germline V gene sequence: CDR1 GTSNPN, CDR2 SVGIG (reference sequence). V was shortened by 7 bases and J by 1 base, with 21 bases between the two germline ends. The CDR3 is 16 residues long. The CDR3 loop is CASELAGTRGTDTQYF. The CDR3 coding sequence is TGTGCCTCCGAGTTGGCCGGGACCAGGGGCACAGATACGCAGTATTTT.

The CDR3 DNA sequence: TGTGCCAGCAGCCAAGATTTCAACGAGCAGTACTTC. Its translation is CASSQDFNEQYF. This chain joins TRBV4-2 and TRBJ2-7, with D hard to call. Germline V lookup: CDR1 LGHNA, CDR2 YNFKEQ. Trimming shortened V by 0 bases and J by 5 bases, and 5 bases separated the two germline ends. This CDR3 has 12 residues.

This clonotype was observed a handful of times. The chain couples TRBV20-1 to TRBJ2-2; the D gene is possibly TRBD2 (5 bases). The CDR3 totals 13 residues. In germline, CDR1 is DFQATT, CDR2 SNEGSKA (reference sequence). V dropped 6 bases and J dropped 4 bases, with 12 bases sitting between them. The CDR3 nucleotides are TGCAGTGCAACACAGCGGTCCACCGGGGAGCTGTTTTTT. Amino acid sequence: CSATQRSTGELFF.

This clonotype was seen many times. The junction does not match germline at one end; this may be a read error. The rearrangement uses TRBV18 and TRBJ2-7; either TRBD1 or TRBD2 may supply D (5 bases each). Germline CDR1 reads KGHSH; CDR2 reads LQKENI. This CDR3 region has 13 residues. As DNA, the CDR3 is TGCGCCAGCAGCCCGGGGACCTCCTACGAGCAGTACTTC. It encodes CASSPGTSYEQYF.

The chain joins TRBV5-1 to TRBJ2-5; D might be TRBD2 (5 bases). The CDR3 runs to 14 residues. V was shortened by 6 bases and J by 4 bases, with 16 bases between the two germline ends. CDR1 and CDR2 from the germline V gene are SGHRS and YFSETQ. This CDR3 is CASKSGGAGETQYF. CDR3 nucleotide sequence: TGCGCCAGCAAGTCGGGCGGTGCGGGAGAGACCCAGTACTTC.

The chain uses TRBV7-9 and TRBJ1-1, with D possibly being TRBD1 (6 bases). The CDR3 sequence is 14 residues long. The germline CDR1 and CDR2 sequences are SEHNR and FQNEAQ (reference sequence). V dropped 4 bases and J dropped 6 bases, with 15 bases sitting between them. In DNA, the CDR3 is TGTGCCAGCAGCTCCGTAGGGGGTGGCGCTGAAGCTTTCTTT. Translating gives CASSSVGGGAEAFF.

This chain joins TRBV4-1 and TRBJ1-1; 7 nucleotides agree with TRBD1. V shed 2 bases, J shed 0 bases, and the junction held 9 bases outside the gene matches. Germline-derived CDR1 and CDR2 are MGHRA and YSYEKL. The CDR3 totals 17 residues. CDR3 sequence: CASSQKSQGGMNTEAFF. As DNA, the CDR3 is TGCGCCAGCAGCCAAAAGTCTCAGGGGGGCATGAACACTGAAGCTTTCTTT.

In this sample, this clonotype turned up a few times. This chain's CDR3 is CASSYTRGGSDTQYF. CDR3 nucleotide sequence: TGTGCCAGCAGTTACACCAGGGGCGGCTCAGATACGCAGTATTTT. V usage is TRBV6-5 and J usage is TRBJ2-3; D perhaps matches TRBD1 (6 bases). This CDR3 is 15 amino acids long. V was cut by 2 bases and J by 4 bases, with 13 bases left in between. The germline V gene has CDR1 MNHEY and CDR2 SVGAGI.

The chain has TRBV9 and TRBJ2-7, with 8 bases matching TRBD1. The CDR3 totals 14 residues. V shed 3 bases and J 6 bases; nucleotides not matched to a gene: 8. Germline V gives CDR1 SGDLS, CDR2 YYNGEE. The CDR3 here is CASSAGQGVREQYF. The CDR3 DNA sequence: TGTGCCAGCAGCGCTGGACAGGGTGTTCGCGAGCAGTACTTC.

This clonotype has ten or more counts. The chain couples TRBV30 to TRBJ2-2, with D possibly being TRBD2 (6 bases). Trimming took off 5 bases at V and 3 bases at J, with 13 bases between the two ends. The CDR3 totals 14 residues. Per the germline V gene, CDR1 is GTSNPN and CDR2 is SVGIG (reference sequence). CDR3 sequence: CAWSQGGDTGELFF. CDR3 DNA sequence: TGTGCCTGGTCCCAGGGCGGGGACACCGGGGAGCTGTTTTTT.

This clonotype was seen repeatedly, ten times or more. V and J are TRBV4-2 and TRBJ1-1, with D possibly TRBD1 on 5 matching bases. V lost 1 base and J 0 bases, leaving 9 bases between the germline ends. The CDR3 length is 15 residues. In germline, CDR1 is LGHNA, CDR2 YNFKEQ. The CDR3 DNA follows: TGTGCCAGCAGCCAAGGGGCAGGGATGAACACTGAAGCTTTCTTT. Protein product: CASSQGAGMNTEAFF.

V gene TRBV20-1 combines with J gene TRBJ2-3; TRBD2 is a possible D gene (6 bases). Trimming took 3 bases from V and 0 from J, leaving 10 bases between them. Per germline, CDR1 DFQATT and CDR2 SNEGSKA (reference sequence). This CDR3 has 14 residues. DNA for the CDR3: TGCAGTGCTAGTAGGGCGGGGAGCACAGATACGCAGTATTTT. Translation: CSASRAGSTDTQYF.

In this sample, this clonotype turned up a few times. The chain recombines TRBV5-4 with TRBJ2-5; 8 bases fit TRBD2. Germline V gives CDR1 SGHNT, CDR2 YYREEE (reference sequence). J lost 4 bases, V lost 4 bases, and 6 bases had no gene match. CDR3 size: 14 residues. DNA for the CDR3: TGTGCCAGCAGCGCCGCTCGGGGGGGAGAGACCCAGTACTTC. Residues: CASSAARGGETQYF. Full variable domain (remainder filled in from reference TRBV5-4 and TRBJ2-5): ETGVTQSPTHLIKTRGQQVTLRCSSQSGHNTVSWYQQALGQGPQFIFQYYREEENGRGNFPPRFSGLQFPNYSSELNVNALELDDSALYLCASSAARGGETQYFGPGTRLLVL.

The gene calls are TRBV5-1 and TRBJ1-1, with a weak D call TRBD1 (5 bases). V lost 4 bases, J lost 3 bases, and 16 bases lay in between. The germline V gene has CDR1 SGHRS and CDR2 YFSETQ. This CDR3 region has 15 residues. CDR3 sequence reads: CASSRDRAVDTEAFF. The CDR3, as DNA: TGCGCCAGCAGCAGGGACCGGGCCGTGGACACTGAAGCTTTCTTT.

This clonotype was counted a few times. The chain employs TRBV20-1 and TRBJ2-1; 16 bases are shared with TRBD2. Losses at the gene ends were 5 bases for V and 0 bases for J; bases not matched to a gene: 7. Per the germline V gene, CDR1 is DFQATT and CDR2 is SNEGSKA (reference sequence). There are 18 residues in the CDR3. Here the CDR3 reads CSASSGLAGGPSYNEQFF. The CDR3 bases are TGCAGTGCTTCCTCGGGACTAGCGGGAGGGCCCTCCTACAATGAGCAGTTCTTC.